The rows below give T cell receptor beta chains drawn from one sample of a study of cytomegalovirus exposure and HLA in healthy donors. Here immunoSEQ multiplex PCR was the method, and the copy in TCRdb shows in-frame clones only, minus some. The sample gives about 110,000 clones, roughly 84% of which show up once; approximately 3% is in the top ten. The source material was PBMCs. All receptors come from a woman under 30 in good health and CMV-seronegative. CDR3s include the opening cysteine and the closing phenylalanine or tryptophan. Fields, in order: V gene, CDR3 length, CDR3 protein.

V gene: TRBV9; CDR3 length: 14; CDR3 protein: CASSAGTGNQPQHF
V gene: TRBV9; CDR3 length: 15; CDR3 protein: CASSAGLANTGELFF
V gene: TRBV15; CDR3 length: 13; CDR3 protein: CATSREGGYEQYF
V gene: TRBV6-1; CDR3 length: 15; CDR3 protein: CASSDRDRPNSPLHF
V gene: TRBV27; CDR3 length: 14; CDR3 protein: CASTIKSGSTEAFF
V gene: TRBV5-4; CDR3 length: 16; CDR3 protein: CASSLAEGTGDYEQYF
V gene: TRBV25-1; CDR3 length: 13; CDR3 protein: CASSGYWATEAFF
V gene: TRBV27; CDR3 length: 17; CDR3 protein: CASSKGLAGFPSYEQYF
V gene: TRBV5-1; CDR3 length: 17; CDR3 protein: CASSLAGRLVEAGELFF
V gene: TRBV7-6; CDR3 length: 15; CDR3 protein: CASSPSSAGGETQYF
V gene: TRBV2; CDR3 length: 14; CDR3 protein: CASTLGGINEKLFF
V gene: TRBV9; CDR3 length: 15; CDR3 protein: CASSPWASGGPQQFF
V gene: TRBV10-3; CDR3 length: 15; CDR3 protein: CAISGAGEGNYGYTF
V gene: TRBV11-2; CDR3 length: 12; CDR3 protein: CASSLTGEKAFF
V gene: TRBV6-5; CDR3 length: 14; CDR3 protein: CASRPTGGPQPQHF
V gene: TRBV29-1; CDR3 length: 16; CDR3 protein: CSVGTGTGPMGYGYTF
V gene: TRBV9; CDR3 length: 14; CDR3 protein: CASSVEQGNTEAFF
V gene: TRBV14; CDR3 length: 13; CDR3 protein: CASSQIAPDTQYF
V gene: TRBV11-2; CDR3 length: 15; CDR3 protein: CASSPFFGGVGGYTF
V gene: TRBV25-1; CDR3 length: 13; CDR3 protein: CASSDGAHQPQHF
V gene: TRBV30; CDR3 length: 14; CDR3 protein: CAWSSTGRNQPQHF
V gene: TRBV28; CDR3 length: 13; CDR3 protein: CAGAGTSTDTQYF
V gene: TRBV9; CDR3 length: 14; CDR3 protein: CASSAYDGAYEQYF
V gene: TRBV18; CDR3 length: 14; CDR3 protein: CASSPPGDTGELFF
V gene: TRBV27; CDR3 length: 15; CDR3 protein: CAVRRGGDRQETQYF
V gene: TRBV10-3; CDR3 length: 14; CDR3 protein: CAISGDRDPGGQYF
V gene: TRBV15; CDR3 length: 15; CDR3 protein: CATSGDYLRSAEQFF
V gene: TRBV2; CDR3 length: 12; CDR3 protein: CASSAGANVLTF
V gene: TRBV29-1; CDR3 length: 13; CDR3 protein: CSVAGPDSNEQFF
V gene: TRBV7-6; CDR3 length: 17; CDR3 protein: CASSSIGTGEMNTEAFF
V gene: TRBV5-6; CDR3 length: 13; CDR3 protein: CASRTGGTDTQYF
V gene: TRBV4-1; CDR3 length: 13; CDR3 protein: CASSRGQGGEQYF
V gene: TRBV2; CDR3 length: 20; CDR3 protein: CASMEILPGIAPRSTDTQYF